This T cell receptor (beta chain) was observed in a study of persistence of HIV-infected CD4 T cells. The libraries were made with immunoSEQ version 4 in survey mode. TCRdb keeps only in-frame clones here, not all; method: immunoSEQ multiplex PCR. The sample contains over 25,000 clones, 82% of which appear only once. As for this clone: Its antigen remains unknown.

Germline CDR1 is MNHEY and CDR2 is SVGAGI. CDR3 length: 13 residues. The trim removed 7 bases at V and 7 bases at J, leaving 3 bases unmatched. Lysates of CMV-infected fibroblasts at approximately 9.6 ug/mL stimulated these cells. Memory cells lacking CD40L and CD69 with high CD45RO were sorted. The chain combines TRBV6-5 with TRBJ2-1; 11 positions agree with TRBD2. The TCR comes from an adult man with HIV who was CMV-seropositive. The source was CD4+ T cells sorted from PBMCs after 18-hour stimulation, collected from a patient who received antiretroviral therapy. The CDR3 spells CASTPSGGNEQFF. The DNA for the CDR3 is TGTGCCAGCACTCCTAGCGGGGGGAATGAGCAGTTCTTC.